The 20 T cell receptor beta chains below were found in one sample sequenced in a study of T cell repertoires in cytomegalovirus infection. Via MiXCR, TCRdb re-called the reads, giving one row per CDR3 protein. This table holds about 830,000 distinct CDR3 sequences, around a third found once. Their antigens remain unidentified. The material was cultured CD8+ T cells from PBMCs, obtained from culture after CMV antigen stimulation. Source of these receptors: a human donor in good health (CMV status not recorded). Some clones in this sample may be carry-over from other donors' samples.

This clonotype was counted once. The gene calls are TRBV6-5 and TRBJ2-1; D is unclear. The CDR3 extends over 16 amino acids. Germline loops: CDR1 MNHEY, CDR2 SVGAGI. V lost 1 base to trimming and J lost 0 bases, with 10 bases between them. The CDR3 region has the DNA TGTGCCAGCAGTTACTTATTGGTCAGCTCCTACAATGAGCAGTTCTTC. Its translation: CASSYLLVSSYNEQFF.

This clonotype was picked up many times. The V call is TRBV7-9, the J call TRBJ1-2; no firm D call. Germline CDR1 reads SEHNR; CDR2 reads FQNEAQ (reference sequence). This CDR3 is built from 15 residues. Deletions cut 7 bases from V and 4 bases from J, with 19 bases between. This CDR3 reads CASTETEERVYGYTF. CDR3 nucleotide sequence: TGTGCCAGCACCGAGACGGAGGAGAGGGTCTATGGCTACACCTTC.

Only a few counts were recorded for this clonotype. The chain joins TRBV6-5 to TRBJ2-1; D uncertain. The CDR3 length is 15 residues. Germline CDR1 is MNHEY and CDR2 is SVGAGI. Trimming took off 4 bases at V and 7 bases at J, with 17 bases between the two ends. Written as DNA, the CDR3 is TGTGCCAGCAGTTCCTGGCTTGAGTCTTATAATGAGCAGTTCTTC. Its protein is CASSSWLESYNEQFF.

This clonotype has more than one count but fewer than ten. This sequence joins TRBV7-2 and TRBJ1-1; no reliable D call. Germline V lookup: CDR1 SGHTA, CDR2 FQGNSA. The CDR3 totals 15 residues. Trimming shortened V by 4 bases and J by 0 bases, and 12 bases separated the two germline ends. DNA for the CDR3: TGTGCCAGCAGCTCGGACGACTCCTTGAACACTGAAGCTTTCTTT. Its protein is CASSSDDSLNTEAFF.

The chain uses TRBV4-3 and TRBJ2-1; D is ambiguous. Deletions cut 0 bases from V and 0 bases from J, with 3 bases between. This CDR3 has 14 residues. Looked up from germline, CDR1 is LGHNA and CDR2 is YSLEER. CDR3: CASSQDGSYNEQFF. The CDR3 DNA reads TGCGCCAGCAGCCAAGACGGCTCCTACAATGAGCAGTTCTTC.

The CDR3 DNA reads as TGTGCCAGCAGTTACTCGATAAGTGGTGCCACTGAAGCTTTCTTT. Translating gives CASSYSISGATEAFF. V is TRBV6-5 and J is TRBJ1-1; no clear D. Trimming cost V 0 bases and J 4 bases, with 12 bases left between them. The CDR3 has 15 amino acids. Germline V CDR1 and CDR2: MNHEY, SVGAGI.

This clonotype occurred a few times. This chain uses TRBV7-9 with TRBJ2-3, with TRBD1 as a possible D gene (5 bases). The CDR3 has 14 residues. Germline V gene sequence: CDR1 SEHNR, CDR2 FQNEAQ (reference sequence). Trimming cost V 3 bases and J 6 bases, with 13 bases left between them. In DNA, the CDR3 is TGTGCCAGCAGCTTGAACAGGAACTTTGATACGCAGTATTTT. This encodes CASSLNRNFDTQYF.

This clonotype has ten or more counts. CDR3 loop: CASSSQTGPHSYEQYV. CDR3 coding DNA: TGTGCCAGCAGCTCCCAGACAGGACCTCATTCCTACGAGCAGTACGTC. This chain links TRBV7-9 with TRBJ2-7; D perhaps matches TRBD1 (6 bases). Trimming took 4 bases from V and 1 from J, leaving 17 bases between them. The germline V gene encodes CDR1 SEHNR and CDR2 FQNEAQ (reference sequence). The CDR3 runs 16 residues.

The chain has TRBV2 and TRBJ1-1; D not resolved. Germline assignment: CDR1 SNHLY and CDR2 FYNNEI. Deletions cut 7 bases from V and 1 base from J, with 7 bases between. The CDR3 spans 12 residues. CDR3 residues: CASNPPNTEAFF. CDR3 bases: TGTGCCAGCAACCCACCGAACACTGAAGCTTTCTTT.

There are a few counts of this clonotype. CDR3 sequence reads: CASSLGPSLAGGENEQFF. The CDR3 region has the DNA TGTGCCAGCAGTTTAGGCCCTTCACTAGCGGGGGGGGAGAATGAGCAGTTCTTC. This chain connects TRBV27 to TRBJ2-1; 13 bases agree with TRBD2. Germline lookup yields CDR1 MNHEY and CDR2 SMNVEV (reference sequence). V lost 2 bases, J lost 7 bases, and 11 bases stayed unmatched. The CDR3 loop spans 18 amino acids.

In this sample, this clonotype turned up many times. The chain is built from TRBV10-3 and TRBJ1-3, with TRBD1 as a possible D gene (5 bases). V lost 2 bases, J lost 0 bases, and 8 bases lay in between. This CDR3 has 15 residues. Germline values: CDR1 ENHRY, CDR2 SYGVKD. CDR3: CAISEGGTSGNTIYF. The CDR3 coding sequence is TGTGCCATCAGTGAGGGAGGGACCTCTGGAAACACCATATATTTT.

This clonotype was seen many times. The chain joins TRBV11-2 to TRBJ2-1; TRBD2 matches at 8 bases. Germline loops: CDR1 SGHAT, CDR2 FQNNGV. This CDR3 has 16 residues. Unmatched junction bases numbered 9, after V lost 5 bases and J lost 3 bases. CDR3 sequence: CASSAQSGGIYNEQFF. Here the CDR3 DNA reads TGTGCCAGCAGCGCCCAGAGCGGGGGCATCTACAATGAGCAGTTCTTC.

This clonotype turned up a few times. The chain is built from TRBV6-1 and TRBJ2-7, with D unresolved. CDR3 length equals 14 residues. V was pared by 3 bases and J by 2 bases, with 11 bases between. From germline, CDR1 is MNHNS and CDR2 SASEGT. The CDR3 coding sequence is TGTGCCAGCAGTGATCTGAGACACCCCTACGAGCAGTACTTC. Protein product: CASSDLRHPYEQYF.

This clonotype has a handful of counts. The chain recombines TRBV6-2 or TRBV6-3 with TRBJ2-4; D is ambiguous. This CDR3 comprises 14 residues. From germline, CDR1 is MNHEY and CDR2 SVGEGT. Trimming pared 2 bases from V and 8 bases from J, leaving 13 bases between. CDR3: CASSYLTETDIQYF. The CDR3 DNA reads TGTGCCAGCAGTTACCTCACGGAAACGGACATTCAGTACTTC.

The chain employs TRBV27 and TRBJ1-2; maybe TRBD1 (6 bases). The CDR3 covers 16 residues. Trimming took 2 bases from V and 4 from J, leaving 17 bases between them. The germline gives CDR1 MNHEY, CDR2 SMNVEV (reference sequence). CDR3: CASSLVPRGDFYGYTF. Here the CDR3 DNA reads TGTGCCAGCAGTTTAGTCCCCAGGGGCGACTTCTATGGCTACACCTTC.

This clonotype was counted between two and nine times. V and J are TRBV11-2 and TRBJ2-2; no clear D gene. The V end lost 5 bases, the J end lost 4 bases, and 14 bases lay between the germline ends. The CDR3 covers 15 residues. Germline lookup yields CDR1 SGHAT and CDR2 FQNNGV. CDR3 amino acids: CASSPEVLGTGELFF. CDR3 nucleotides: TGTGCCAGCAGCCCCGAGGTGCTGGGCACCGGGGAGCTGTTTTTT.

By frequency in the sample, this clonotype is medium-sized. The CDR3 sequence is CASSLAGPTDTQYF. The CDR3 nucleotides read TGTGCCAGCAGCTTAGCAGGCCCCACAGATACGCAGTATTTT. J is TRBJ2-3 and V is TRBV7-8; D not certain. The CDR3 is 14 amino acids. Germline lookup yields CDR1 SGHVS and CDR2 FQNEAQ. The V end lost 0 bases, the J end lost 2 bases, and 6 bases lay between the germline ends.

The chain employs TRBV2 and TRBJ2-7; D might be TRBD1 (5 bases). V lost 6 bases to trimming and J lost 7 bases, with 7 bases between them. CDR3 length equals 10 residues. Germline V gives CDR1 SNHLY, CDR2 FYNNEI. CDR3 DNA sequence: TGTGCCAGCAGAGGGGCTGAGCAGTACGTC. Amino acid sequence: CASRGAEQYV.

The chain couples TRBV6-1 to TRBJ1-1, with D tentatively TRBD1 (6 bases). The CDR3 is made up of 17 amino acids. Trimming took off 3 bases at V and 1 base at J, with 18 bases between the two ends. Per germline, CDR1 MNHNS and CDR2 SASEGT. The CDR3 DNA is TGTGCCAGCAGTGACCTAATCATGTCGGACAGGAACACTGAAGCTTTCTTT. Its translation: CASSDLIMSDRNTEAFF.

This clonotype has just a few counts. V and J are TRBV6-5 and TRBJ2-1; 9 bases line up with TRBD1. Germline V gene data show CDR1 as MNHEY and CDR2 as SVGAGI. V shed 2 bases and J 4 bases; nucleotides not matched to a gene: 6. The CDR3 length is 16 residues. The CDR3 region is CASSYTVGTGYNEQFF. CDR3 sequence (DNA): TGTGCCAGCAGTTACACGGTTGGGACAGGGTACAATGAGCAGTTCTTC.